Listed below are T cell receptor beta chains from one sample, sequenced in a study of beta chain features in type 1 diabetes. The method was immunoSEQ multiplex PCR; TCRdb's version includes in-frame clones alone and lacks a portion of them. The sample lists some 290,000 clones, 14% occurring once. Sequencing was carried out using naive CD4+ T cells from blood. The receptors stem from a man younger than 45 with type 1 diabetes. Both conserved end residues are part of each CDR3. Fields, in order: V gene, clone size, J gene, CDR3 protein. Clone size is given for some rows only: seen once, a few or many times, or a class if the clone is expanded.

v_call: TRBV5-1; clone_size: NA; j_call: TRBJ1-2; cdr3_aa: CASSYTHSNYGYTF
v_call: TRBV9; clone_size: few; j_call: TRBJ1-5; cdr3_aa: CASSVLRGPNQPQHF
v_call: TRBV29-1; clone_size: NA; j_call: TRBJ2-1; cdr3_aa: CSAPVGYNEQFF
v_call: TRBV23-1; clone_size: NA; j_call: TRBJ2-2; cdr3_aa: CASSQRPGGVENTGELFF
v_call: TRBV28; clone_size: NA; j_call: TRBJ2-1; cdr3_aa: CASSRGGDEQFF
v_call: TRBV6-6; clone_size: few; j_call: TRBJ2-7; cdr3_aa: CASSYGREGTYEQYF
v_call: TRBV14; clone_size: few; j_call: TRBJ2-7; cdr3_aa: CASSRRDRGSYEQYF
v_call: TRBV7-3; clone_size: NA; j_call: TRBJ2-5; cdr3_aa: CASSLAGGPVSETQYF
v_call: TRBV6-1; clone_size: NA; j_call: TRBJ2-7; cdr3_aa: CASSGTGISYEQYF
v_call: TRBV7-8; clone_size: NA; j_call: TRBJ2-5; cdr3_aa: CASSLGDYQETQYF
v_call: TRBV28; clone_size: NA; j_call: TRBJ1-1; cdr3_aa: CASSLAGNTEAFF
v_call: TRBV7-9; clone_size: few; j_call: TRBJ1-1; cdr3_aa: CASSFDSNTEAFF
v_call: TRBV5-1; clone_size: few; j_call: TRBJ2-2; cdr3_aa: CASSGDSNTGELFF